Included here is one T cell receptor beta chain sequence, with context. The antigen is not known. The source of the sample is a study of T cells expressing NK-cell markers. Study context: Sorted CD3+CD56+NKG2C+, CD3+CD56+NKG2C- and CD3+CD56-NKG2C+ T cells provided the TCR beta repertoires. Seven of the eight sequenced donors were classified as HCMV-seropositive, and one was classified as seronegative. Regarding the study as a whole: Evidence did not settle whether expanded NKG2C+ T cell clones targeted HCMV.

The CDR3 loop spans 17 amino acids. Germline V gives CDR1 SGHKS, CDR2 YYEKEE (reference sequence). 5'RACE template switching with UMIs generated TCR beta cDNA. TCRdb reprocessed the 5' RACE reads and stores each CDR3 protein as one record, lacking DNA. Reported are 300,000 to 450,000 distinct CDR3 sequences; the ten largest clones contain around 4.9%. The TCR originated in a man aged 18 to 69 in good health. Sequenced sample: blood T cells: a sorted CD56 or NKG2C T cell subset, CD4+ or CD8+ T cells, or bulk PBMC T cells (not recorded which). V gene TRBV5-5 combines with J gene TRBJ2-1; there is no DNA to check the TCRdb D call of TRBD2. The CDR3 protein is CASSLSLRGLAGGPGFF.